This TCR beta chain was retrieved from a study of Graves' ophthalmopathy and Graves' hyperthyroidism. As concerns this clonotype: Its target is not known.

Regarding the study as a whole: Discrimination between ophthalmopathy and stable hyperthyroidism by a 13-signature model showed 85% to 90% sensitivity and about 80% specificity.

CDR1 is SGHVS, CDR2 FQNEAQ, per germline. Trimming shortened V by 2 bases and J by 2 bases, and 10 bases separated the two germline ends. The CDR3 is 14 residues long. The authors amplified TCR beta CDR3 regions, and they did so from RNA transcripts for repertoire sequencing. Following a first-round RT-PCR that used HTBI primers, a second-round multiplex PCR was carried out. TCRdb fed the multiplex PCR reads into MiXCR, producing one record per CDR3 protein. Of roughly 410,000 distinct CDR3 sequences in the sample, just over 15% were seen once. Hyperthyroidism patients were newly diagnosed, ill under 2 months, and aged 18 to 65 years. In this cohort, patients with other autoimmune diseases, uncontrolled infections, pregnancy or lactation were excluded. It was on clinical symptoms, serum thyroxine, TRAb, thyroid ultrasound and orbital computed tomography that diagnosis relied.

The sample taken for sequencing was peripheral blood. The TCR sequence derives from a woman aged 18 to 35 with stable Graves' hyperthyroidism. The chain employs TRBV7-8 and TRBJ2-7; D is uncertain. The CDR3 nucleotides are TGTGCCAGCAGCTTACTGAGACAAGCCTACGAGCAGTACTTC. It codes for CASSLLRQAYEQYF.